The rows below give T cell receptor beta chains drawn from one sample of a study of shared clonotypes between healthy human individuals. Sequencing used immunoSEQ multiplex PCR; TCRdb keeps in-frame clones, though not all of them. The repertoire holds about 2.1 million clones, with 85% to 95% as singletons. Sequencing input: naive CD8+ T cells from PBMCs. All receptors derive from a man between 18 and 35 years old in good health. Some clones in this sample may be carry-over from other donors' samples. Both conserved end residues are part of each CDR3. A D gene is named only where the DNA matches it firmly. Where a row states a size, it is once, few, many or the class of an expanded clone; other rows omit it.

v_gene	len	j_gene	d_gene	abundance	CDR3aa	CDR3nt
TRBV28	17	TRBJ1-1	TRBD1	.	CASSLLLTGSGGTEAFF	TGTGCCAGCAGTTTATTACTAACGGGGTCAGGGGGCACTGAAGCTTTCTTT
TRBV10-3	15	TRBJ1-1	.	.	CASLGKGAGFTEAFF	TGTGCCTCTTTGGGGAAAGGGGCAGGCTTCACTGAAGCTTTCTTT
TRBV29-1	12	TRBJ2-2	.	.	CSVVDAGGELFF	TGCAGCGTGGTAGACGCAGGGGGGGAGCTGTTTTTT
TRBV4-3	17	TRBJ2-7	.	.	CASSQDRRGANSYEQYF	TGCGCCAGCAGCCAAGACCGCCGGGGGGCGAATTCCTACGAGCAGTACTTC
TRBV2	14	TRBJ1-4	TRBD1	.	CASSPGTAGEKLFF	TGTGCCAGCAGCCCCGGGACAGCGGGGGAAAAACTGTTTTTT
TRBV27	16	TRBJ2-2	TRBD2	.	CASSLGLAGDTGELFF	TGTGCCAGCAGTTTAGGACTAGCGGGAGACACCGGGGAGCTGTTTTTT
TRBV29-1	12	TRBJ2-2	.	.	CSVRQGPGELFF	TGCAGCGTTCGGCAGGGGCCCGGGGAGCTGTTTTTT
TRBV28	18	TRBJ2-5	TRBD2	.	CASSPGHRGPGLAETQYF	TGTGCCAGCAGTCCGGGACATAGGGGCCCGGGACTAGCGGAGACCCAGTACTTC
TRBV9	15	TRBJ1-1	TRBD1	.	CASSGPRQGNTEAFF	TGTGCCAGCAGCGGCCCAAGACAGGGGAACACTGAAGCTTTCTTT
TRBV7-3	14	TRBJ2-1	TRBD1	.	CASSPPGPGQEQFF	TGTGCCAGCAGCCCCCCCGGCCCGGGACAGGAGCAGTTCTTC
TRBV27	14	TRBJ1-1	.	.	CASSLIRSATEAFF	TGTGCCAGCAGTTTAATTCGGTCGGCTACTGAAGCTTTCTTT
TRBV18	19	TRBJ2-5	.	.	CASSSSNAATGRVWETQYF	TGTGCCAGCTCATCCAGCAACGCAGCAACGGGGCGGGTTTGGGAGACCCAGTACTTC
TRBV7-8	17	TRBJ2-2	TRBD2	.	CASSLALAGGLTGELFF	TGTGCCAGCAGCTTAGCACTAGCGGGAGGACTCACCGGGGAGCTGTTTTTT
TRBV7-9	17	TRBJ2-2	TRBD2	.	CASSSRLAGTNTGELFF	TGTGCCAGCAGCTCTCGACTAGCGGGAACGAACACCGGGGAGCTGTTTTTT
TRBV9	14	TRBJ2-4	.	.	CASSVAGGPNIQYF	TGTGCCAGCAGCGTTGCTGGGGGACCAAACATTCAGTACTTC
TRBV6-1	14	TRBJ1-2	.	.	CASRVRDTNYGYTF	TGTGCCAGCAGGGTCCGGGACACAAACTATGGCTACACCTTC
TRBV27	18	TRBJ1-2	TRBD1	once	CASTVRATGNRLDYGYTF	TGTGCCAGCACCGTCCGTGCGACAGGGAACCGATTAGACTATGGCTACACCTTC
TRBV7-9	15	TRBJ2-1	.	.	CASSGGTGPNNEQFF	TGTGCCAGCAGCGGCGGTACAGGTCCAAACAATGAGCAGTTCTTC
TRBV7-6	14	TRBJ1-4	.	.	CASSRSRSNEKLFF	TGTGCCAGCAGCCGCTCTAGGAGTAATGAAAAACTGTTTTTT
TRBV15	18	TRBJ1-2	.	once	CATSRGRAATNSNYGYTF	TGTGCCACCAGCAGAGGTAGGGCAGCCACGAACTCTAACTATGGCTACACCTTC
TRBV15	15	TRBJ1-5	TRBD1	.	CATAGTGFANQPQHF	TGTGCCACCGCCGGGACAGGTTTCGCTAATCAGCCCCAGCATTTT
TRBV7-9	13	TRBJ2-7	.	.	CASSLASSYEQYF	TGTGCCAGCAGCTTAGCCAGTTCCTACGAGCAGTACTTC
TRBV9	18	TRBJ2-1	TRBD2	.	CASSVASGRAAGDNEQFF	TGTGCCAGCAGCGTAGCTAGCGGGAGGGCCGCAGGCGACAATGAGCAGTTCTTC
TRBV7-8	17	TRBJ2-7	TRBD1	.	CASSFGQGAFFAYEQYF	TGTGCCAGCAGCTTTGGACAGGGGGCATTTTTCGCCTACGAGCAGTACTTC
TRBV27	17	TRBJ2-2	TRBD1	.	CASSLMMLTGSTGELFF	TGTGCCAGCAGCCTGATGATGTTGACAGGGTCCACCGGGGAGCTGTTTTTT
TRBV7-8	16	TRBJ1-2	.	.	CASSTRQDPELYGYTF	TGTGCCAGCAGCACCCGACAGGACCCGGAGCTCTATGGCTACACCTTC
TRBV15	17	TRBJ2-7	TRBD2	.	CATSRHHLAGATYEQYF	TGTGCCACCAGCAGACACCACCTAGCGGGAGCCACCTACGAGCAGTACTTC
TRBV19	18	TRBJ2-4	.	.	CASSPRFGGLGVPNIQYF	TGTGCCAGTAGTCCGAGGTTTGGGGGGCTAGGGGTTCCAAACATTCAGTACTTC
TRBV9	18	TRBJ2-1	TRBD2	.	CASSPPAGVTSSYNEQFF	TGTGCCAGCAGCCCCCCAGCGGGAGTAACCAGCTCCTACAATGAGCAGTTCTTC
TRBV7-6	14	TRBJ1-1	.	.	CASSLGGMNTEAFF	TGTGCCAGCAGCTTAGGGGGTATGAACACTGAAGCTTTCTTT
TRBV6-1	17	TRBJ2-4	.	.	CASSELARPLSSFRSYF	TGTGCCAGCAGTGAGCTGGCCAGGCCTCTATCGTCTTTCCGTTCTTACTTC
TRBV5-1	17	TRBJ2-2	.	once	CASSFNPAQMNTGELFF	TGCGCCAGCAGCTTTAACCCCGCCCAAATGAACACCGGGGAGCTGTTTTTT
TRBV9	13	TRBJ2-5	.	.	CASSVGGPETQYF	TGTGCCAGCAGCGTGGGCGGTCCGGAGACCCAGTACTTC
TRBV7-9	15	TRBJ2-7	.	.	CASSLIPTLGYEQYF	TGTGCCAGCAGCTTAATCCCAACCCTGGGCTACGAGCAGTACTTC
TRBV7-6	16	TRBJ2-1	TRBD2	once	CASSGTGLASDNEQFF	TGTGCCAGCAGCGGTACAGGACTAGCCAGCGACAATGAGCAGTTCTTC
TRBV6-5	14	TRBJ1-4	.	.	CASSSNSFVEKLFF	TGTGCCAGCAGTTCCAACAGTTTCGTGGAAAAACTGTTTTTT
TRBV19	16	TRBJ1-5	TRBD1	.	CASSIRTGGNNQPQHF	TGTGCCAGTAGTATCCGGACAGGGGGGAACAATCAGCCCCAGCATTTT
TRBV28	13	TRBJ1-1	.	few	CASITEGGTEAFF	TGTGCCAGCATTACGGAGGGGGGGACTGAAGCTTTCTTT
TRBV5-5	14	TRBJ1-5	.	.	CASSFLYSNQPQHF	TGTGCCAGCAGCTTTTTGTATAGCAATCAGCCCCAGCATTTT
TRBV7-9	16	TRBJ1-4	.	.	CASSARDPATNEKLFF	TGTGCCAGCAGCGCCCGGGACCCTGCAACTAATGAAAAACTGTTTTTT
TRBV19	12	TRBJ1-1	.	once	CASSPRKTEAFF	TGTGCCAGTAGTCCCAGGAAAACTGAAGCTTTCTTT
TRBV29-1	14	TRBJ2-5	.	.	CSVDLGESQETQYF	TGCAGCGTTGATTTAGGAGAGTCACAAGAGACCCAGTACTTC
TRBV30	14	TRBJ2-5	.	.	CAWSVGGLQETQYF	TGTGCCTGGAGTGTCGGGGGGCTCCAAGAGACCCAGTACTTC
TRBV4-3	15	TRBJ2-7	TRBD1	.	CASSQDDRGGDEQYF	TGCGCCAGCAGCCAAGATGACAGGGGGGGCGACGAGCAGTACTTC
TRBV27	15	TRBJ2-1	.	.	CASSSLGEGSNEQFF	TGTGCCAGCAGTTCCCTGGGAGAAGGATCCAATGAGCAGTTCTTC